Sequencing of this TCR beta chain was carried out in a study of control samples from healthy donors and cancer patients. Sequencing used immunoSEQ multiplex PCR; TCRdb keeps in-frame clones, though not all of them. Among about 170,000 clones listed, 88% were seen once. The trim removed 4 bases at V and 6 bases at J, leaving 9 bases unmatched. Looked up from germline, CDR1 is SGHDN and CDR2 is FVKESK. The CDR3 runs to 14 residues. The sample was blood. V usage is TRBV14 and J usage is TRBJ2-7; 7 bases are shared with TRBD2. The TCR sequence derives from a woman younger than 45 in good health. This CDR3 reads CASSPRDYPGEQYV. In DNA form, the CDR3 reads TGTGCCAGCAGCCCTCGGGACTACCCGGGCGAGCAGTACGTC.